These 24 T cell receptor beta chains were sequenced from one sample in a study of blood T cell repertoires in COVID-19. Sequenced by immunoSEQ multiplex PCR; TCRdb stores in-frame clones only, minus some. The data contain around 220,000 clones, roughly four fifths of them singletons. The sequencing input was peripheral blood. The receptors come from a woman of 80 years or more with COVID-19, enrolled during active disease.

A word on this clone: The sample contains more than one DNA sequence encoding this CDR3. The chain recombines TRBV3-1 (or the pseudogene TRBV3-2) with TRBJ1-1, with D perhaps TRBD1 (6 bases). V lost 4 bases and J lost 1, with 7 bases in between. Looked up from germline, CDR1 is LGHDT and CDR2 is YNNKEL (reference sequence). This CDR3 contains 13 residues. The CDR3 DNA sequence: TGTGCCAGCAGCCGGGGGCAGAACACTGAAGCTTTCTTT. Amino acid sequence: CASSRGQNTEAFF.

The gene calls are TRBV5-1 and TRBJ2-7; tentatively, D is TRBD1 (5 bases). CDR1 is SGHRS, CDR2 YFSETQ, per germline. Trimming removed 0 bases from V and 2 bases from J, with 21 bases in between. The CDR3 contains 18 residues. CDR3 DNA: TGCGCCAGCAGCTTGGGGGTAGTGGCCGCAGGGATCCCCTACGAGCAGTACTTC. It yields the protein CASSLGVVAAGIPYEQYF. Complete variable domain (other parts from reference TRBV5-1 and TRBJ2-7): KAGVTQTPRYLIKTRGQQVTLSCSPISGHRSVSWYQQTPGQGLQFLFEYFSETQRNKGNFPGRFSGRQFSNSRSEMNVSTLELGDSALYLCASSLGVVAAGIPYEQYFGPGTRLTVT.

The rearrangement joins TRBV7-3 to TRBJ2-3; D possibly corresponds to TRBD1 (5 bases). Trimming shortened V by 4 bases and J by 8 bases, and 13 bases separated the two germline ends. CDR3 length: 13 amino acids. Germline V lookup: CDR1 SGHTA, CDR2 FQGTGA. The CDR3 DNA reads as TGTGCCAGCAGCTCCACAGGTGGCGGTACGCAGTATTTT. Translation: CASSSTGGGTQYF.

The rearrangement links TRBV27 to TRBJ2-2, with 13 nucleotides matching TRBD2. Germline CDR1 MNHEY, CDR2 SMNVEV (reference sequence). J gave up 5 bases and V 4 bases, and 13 bases lay outside the gene matches. The CDR3 runs to 19 residues. The CDR3 coding sequence is TGTGCCAGCAGTTCCTACAGGGGGGGGACTAGCGGGAATACCGGGGAGCTGTTTTTT. This codes for CASSSYRGGTSGNTGELFF.

The genes are TRBV5-4 and TRBJ1-1; 9 nucleotides line up with TRBD1. CDR1 is SGHNT, CDR2 YYREEE, per germline (reference sequence). The V and J ends lost 3 bases and 0 bases, in that order; junction bases with no gene match: 9. The CDR3 is made up of 17 amino acids. CDR3 DNA: TGTGCCAGCAGCTATACAGGGGGCGCGGACATGAACACTGAAGCTTTCTTT. Translating gives CASSYTGGADMNTEAFF.

The genes are TRBV4-1 and TRBJ2-1, with D tentatively TRBD1 (6 bases). V lost 0 bases, J lost 10 bases, and 16 bases lay in between. Germline CDR1 MGHRA, CDR2 YSYEKL. The length of the CDR3 is 15 residues. The CDR3 sequence is CASSQDGTLRAEQFF. The CDR3 DNA sequence: TGCGCCAGCAGCCAAGACGGGACACTAAGGGCCGAGCAGTTCTTC.

There are many counts of this clone. The gene calls are TRBV7-9 and TRBJ2-7; TRBD2 is a possible D gene (6 bases). Deletions cut 3 bases from V and 1 base from J, with 7 bases between. CDR1 SEHNR and CDR2 FQNEAQ come from the germline V gene (reference sequence). CDR3 length: 13 amino acids. As DNA, the CDR3 is TGTGCCAGCAGCTTGGCGGGGTCCTACGAGCAGTACTTC. Translating it yields CASSLAGSYEQYF.

The rearrangement joins TRBV6-6 to TRBJ2-1, with 7 bases identical to TRBD1. V trimming: 6 bases; J trimming: 8 bases; junction bases outside the gene matches: 10. The CDR3 has 14 residues. CDR1 and CDR2 (germline): MNHNY, SVGAGI (reference sequence). In nucleotides, the CDR3 is TGTGCCAGCAGCTCGGACAGGTACGGCGATGAGCAGTTCTTC. This translates into CASSSDRYGDEQFF.

The chain couples TRBV19 to TRBJ1-5, with 7 bases aligning to TRBD1. V trimming: 9 bases; J trimming: 5 bases; junction bases outside the gene matches: 7. The CDR3 is 13 amino acids. CDR1 LNHDA and CDR2 SQIVND come from the germline V gene (reference sequence). For the CDR3, the DNA is TGTGCCAGCGCCGGGACAGCTGATCAGCCCCAGCATTTT. This sequence encodes CASAGTADQPQHF.

This clone has just one count. The chain has TRBV7-9 and TRBJ2-3, with 10 bases lining up with TRBD2. The CDR3 has 17 amino acids. The germline V gene encodes CDR1 SEHNR and CDR2 FQNEAQ (reference sequence). V was pared by 5 bases and J by 4 bases, with 12 bases of the junction left unmatched. In DNA, the CDR3 is TGTGCCAGCAGCCAACGGATTAGCGGGAGGTTATCAGATACGCAGTATTTT. This encodes CASSQRISGRLSDTQYF.

There are a few counts of this clone. The chain combines TRBV21-1 with TRBJ2-7; the DNA was not used to check the table's D call, TRBD2. TRBV21-1 is a documented pseudogene. The CDR3 covers 13 residues. The CDR3: CAAVTSGTYEQYF. DNA for the CDR3: TGTGCCGCCGTGACTAGCGGGACCTACGAGCAGTACTTC.

The chain uses TRBV7-2 and TRBJ2-1, with D maybe TRBD1 (6 bases). The V gene's germline CDR1 is SGHTA and CDR2 FQGNSA. CDR3 length: 15 residues. V dropped 4 bases and J dropped 9 bases, with 19 bases sitting between them. This CDR3 is CASSSSRGLAGEQFF. The DNA for the CDR3 is TGTGCCAGCAGCTCGTCCAGGGGCCTAGCAGGTGAGCAGTTCTTC.

This clone was observed a few times. The chain carries TRBV29-1 and TRBJ1-2; 7 bases are shared with TRBD1. CDR1 SQVTM and CDR2 ANQGSEA come from the germline V gene. After removal of 4 bases from V and 7 bases from J, the junction contained 9 bases not matched to a gene. The CDR3 has 13 residues. The CDR3 reads CSVVSRGASGYTF. CDR3 in DNA: TGCAGCGTTGTTTCCAGGGGGGCTAGTGGCTACACCTTC.

This clone was seen only once. This chain uses TRBV5-1 with TRBJ2-7; TRBD1 matches at 8 bases. CDR1 and CDR2 from the germline V gene are SGHRS and YFSETQ. The junction had 10 bases not matched to a gene; V was cut back by 7 bases and J by 4 bases. The CDR3 contains 14 residues. The CDR3 region has the DNA TGCGCCAGCGCCACAGGGGGGATTCTGTACGAGCAGTACTTC. This sequence encodes CASATGGILYEQYF.

This chain uses TRBV5-1 with TRBJ1-2; D not certain. The length of the CDR3 is 12 residues. With 5 bases removed from V and 0 bases from J, the gap between germline ends came to 5 bases. Germline assignment: CDR1 SGHRS and CDR2 YFSETQ. CDR3 nucleotide sequence: TGCGCCAGCAGAGACACTAACTATGGCTACACCTTC. This encodes CASRDTNYGYTF.

The chain has TRBV2 and TRBJ1-6; no clear D gene. V lost 4 bases and J 0 bases, leaving 7 bases between the germline ends. Germline V CDR1 and CDR2: SNHLY, FYNNEI. The CDR3 covers 15 residues. The CDR3 DNA sequence: TGTGCCAGCAGTGTGGAGAGCTCCTATAATTCACCCCTCCACTTT. Residues: CASSVESSYNSPLHF. Full variable domain (missing parts from reference TRBV2 and TRBJ1-6): EPEVTQTPSHQVTQMGQEVILRCVPISNHLYFYWYRQILGQKVEFLVSFYNNEISEKSEIFDDQFSVERPDGSNFTLKIRSTKLEDSAMYFCASSVESSYNSPLHFGNGTRLTVT.

This chain uses TRBV6-5 with TRBJ1-2, with D hard to call. V lost 5 bases and J 0 bases, leaving 7 bases between the germline ends. The CDR3 is made up of 13 amino acids. CDR1 and CDR2 from the germline V gene are MNHEY and SVGAGI. Written as DNA, the CDR3 is TGTGCCAGCAGTACCGGGACTAACTATGGCTACACCTTC. It yields the protein CASSTGTNYGYTF.

V is TRBV11-2 and J is TRBJ1-5; D is possibly TRBD1 (5 bases). The germline V and J ends were trimmed by 5 bases and 4 bases, with 15 bases remaining between them. This CDR3 is built from 15 residues. The germline gives CDR1 SGHAT, CDR2 FQNNGV. Here the CDR3 reads CASSPMGLKNQPQHF. CDR3 bases: TGTGCCAGCAGCCCAATGGGACTCAAAAATCAGCCCCAGCATTTT.

The J gene is TRBJ2-1, the V gene TRBV11-2, with 11 nucleotides matching TRBD1. Germline assignment: CDR1 SGHAT and CDR2 FQNNGV. This CDR3 contains 16 residues. Trimming cost V 2 bases and J 4 bases; bases outside gene matches: 4. CDR3 in amino acids: CASSLPGTGGYNEQFF. The CDR3 DNA reads as TGTGCCAGCAGCTTACCCGGGACAGGGGGTTACAATGAGCAGTTCTTC.

This clone showed up just a few times. The chain uses TRBV7-9 and TRBJ2-2; possibly TRBD2 for D (5 bases). Germline V gene lookup returns CDR1 SEHNR and CDR2 FQNEAQ (reference sequence). Trimming cost V 5 bases and J 3 bases, with 16 bases left between them. This CDR3 comprises 16 residues. The CDR3 sequence: CASSAGTGFYTGELFF. DNA for the CDR3: TGTGCCAGCAGCGCCGGAACGGGATTTTACACCGGGGAGCTGTTTTTT. The entire variable domain, with the rest obtained from reference TRBV7-9 and TRBJ2-2, is as follows: DTGVSQNPRHKITKRGQNVTFRCDPISEHNRLYWYRQTLGQGPEFLTYFQNEAQLEKSRLLSDRFSAERPKGSFSTLEIQRTEQGDSAMYLCASSAGTGFYTGELFFGEGSRLTVL.

This sequence joins TRBV29-1 and TRBJ1-1; perhaps TRBD1 as D (6 bases). The CDR3 runs 13 residues. Germline CDR1 and CDR2: SQVTM and ANQGSEA. V lost 7 bases, J lost 2 bases, and 14 bases lay in between. The CDR3 DNA sequence: TGCAGCGCCTCACTACAGGGTAACACTGAAGCTTTCTTT. Translating it yields CSASLQGNTEAFF.

This clone was seen a single time. This sequence joins TRBV7-6 and TRBJ1-2; TRBD1 is a possible D gene (6 bases). CDR1 and CDR2 from the germline V gene are SGHVS and FNYEAQ. The V gene lost 0 bases and the J gene lost 6 bases, with 23 bases spanning the gap. The CDR3 loop spans 18 amino acids. The CDR3 region is CASSLARGRGVTFNGYTF. CDR3 bases: TGTGCCAGCAGCTTAGCCCGAGGGAGGGGGGTCACTTTTAATGGCTACACCTTC.

This clone is a singleton in its sample. The V and J genes are TRBV5-6 and TRBJ1-2; 7 nucleotides agree with TRBD1. CDR1 and CDR2 (germline): SGHDT, YYEEEE. Trimming removed 3 bases from V and 4 bases from J; junction bases left unmatched: 9. The CDR3 has 15 amino acids. The DNA for the CDR3 is TGTGCCAGCAGCTCTCGGACAGGCAGCTCCTATGGCTACACCTTC. Residues: CASSSRTGSSYGYTF. Based on the CDR3 plus reference TRBV5-6 and TRBJ1-2, the full variable domain is DAGVTQSPTHLIKTRGQQVTLRCSPKSGHDTVSWYQQALGQGPQFIFQYYEEEERQRGNFPDRFSGHQFPNYSSELNVNALLLGDSALYLCASSSRTGSSYGYTFGSGTRLTVV.

V gene TRBV5-6 combines with J gene TRBJ2-5; D is possibly TRBD2 (5 bases). Germline V lookup: CDR1 SGHDT, CDR2 YYEEEE. The V and J ends lost 0 bases and 5 bases respectively, with 11 bases between them. This CDR3 has 14 residues. CDR3 DNA sequence: TGTGCCAGCAGCTTGGTGACGGGGTGGGAGACCCAGTACTTC. Its translation: CASSLVTGWETQYF.